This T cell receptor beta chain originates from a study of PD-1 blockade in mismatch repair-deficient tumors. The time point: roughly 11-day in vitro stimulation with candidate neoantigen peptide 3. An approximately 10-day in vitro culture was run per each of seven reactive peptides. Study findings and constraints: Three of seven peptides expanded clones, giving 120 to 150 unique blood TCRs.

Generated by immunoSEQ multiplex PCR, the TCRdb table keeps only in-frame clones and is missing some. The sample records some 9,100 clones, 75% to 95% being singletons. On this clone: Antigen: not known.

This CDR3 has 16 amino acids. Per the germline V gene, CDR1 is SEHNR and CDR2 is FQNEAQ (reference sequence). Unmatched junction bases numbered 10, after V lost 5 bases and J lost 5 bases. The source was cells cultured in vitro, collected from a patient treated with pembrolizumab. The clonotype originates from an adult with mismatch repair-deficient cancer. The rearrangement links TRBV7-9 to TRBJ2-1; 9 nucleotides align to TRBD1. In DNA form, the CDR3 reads TGTGCCAGCAGCAAGATGCGGGACAGGGCAAACAATGAGCAGTTCTTC. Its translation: CASSKMRDRANNEQFF.